Listed here are 32 T cell receptor beta chains from one sample, sequenced in a study of naive and memory T cell subsets. The beta constant-region primer was an equimolar mix of two oligonucleotides covering TRBC1 and TRBC2. One entry per CDR3 protein results from TCRdb running MiXCR on the UMI-ligation and nested PCR reads. This table holds about 90,000 distinct CDR3 sequences, around 6.5% found once. The sequencing input was central memory CD4+ T cells from blood. These receptors were taken from a human donor in good health.

This clonotype was seen repeatedly, ten times or more. The chain recombines TRBV7-2 with TRBJ2-5, with a tentative D call TRBD2 (6 bases). This CDR3 region has 14 residues. CDR1 SGHTA and CDR2 FQGNSA come from the germline V gene. V was clipped by 3 bases and J by 2 bases, with 10 bases between them. CDR3: CASSFGGAQETQYF. The DNA for the CDR3 is TGTGCCAGCAGCTTTGGCGGGGCTCAAGAGACCCAGTACTTC.

Worth noting for this clonotype: A read error may account for a junction end that differs from germline. The rearrangement links TRBV20-1 to TRBJ2-2; maybe TRBD2 (5 bases). The V gene's germline CDR1 is DFQATT and CDR2 SNEGSKA (reference sequence). The CDR3 loop spans 13 amino acids. CDR3 in DNA: TGCAGTGCTAGCAAGACGGCACCCGGGGAGCGGTTTTTT. This encodes CSASKTAPGERFF.

There are a few counts of this clonotype. V is TRBV12-5 and J is TRBJ2-7, with 7 bases identical to TRBD1. Losses at the gene ends were 7 bases for V and 0 bases for J; bases not matched to a gene: 6. There are 14 residues in the CDR3. Germline CDR1 is LGHNT and CDR2 is FRNRAP. CDR3 loop: CASARTGSSYEQYF. In DNA form, the CDR3 reads TGTGCTAGTGCCAGGACAGGATCCTCCTACGAGCAGTACTTC.

This clonotype was seen a handful of times. This chain joins TRBV27 and TRBJ2-6; unclear D gene. CDR1 MNHEY and CDR2 SMNVEV come from the germline V gene (reference sequence). V shed 5 bases and J shed 0 bases, with 5 bases lying between them. The length of the CDR3 is 14 residues. In nucleotides, the CDR3 is TGTGCCAGCAGTGCAAGCTCTGGGGCCAACGTCCTGACTTTC. Amino acid sequence: CASSASSGANVLTF.

This clonotype was counted between two and nine times. The V call is TRBV6-2 or TRBV6-3, the J call TRBJ2-3; 12 bases align to TRBD2. V trimming: 4 bases; J trimming: 6 bases; junction bases outside the gene matches: 8. Germline loops: CDR1 MNHEY, CDR2 SVGEGT. The CDR3 has 16 residues. The CDR3 sequence is CASSSAGTSGLDTQYF. The CDR3 DNA reads TGTGCCAGCAGTTCCGCCGGGACTAGCGGGTTGGATACGCAGTATTTT.

This clonotype was detected ten times or more. The J gene is TRBJ1-2, the V gene TRBV7-2; D is unresolved. Per germline, CDR1 SGHTA and CDR2 FQGNSA. V lost 1 base and J lost 3, with 12 bases in between. The CDR3 spans 15 residues. DNA for the CDR3: TGTGCCAGCAGCTTAGGGGCAAGCAGCGACTATGGCTACACCTTC. Encoded protein: CASSLGASSDYGYTF.

This clonotype turned up a few times. This chain connects TRBV4-2 to TRBJ1-4, with 9 bases lining up with TRBD1. After removal of 4 bases from V and 8 bases from J, the junction contained 11 bases not matched to a gene. Germline CDR1 and CDR2: LGHNA and YNFKEQ. This CDR3 is 16 amino acids long. The CDR3 loop reads CASSRDGQGPGEKLFF. In DNA form, the CDR3 reads TGTGCCAGCAGCCGAGACGGACAGGGGCCGGGGGAAAAACTGTTTTTT.

The chain employs TRBV4-2 and TRBJ2-2, with D possibly matching TRBD2 (5 bases). The length of the CDR3 is 14 residues. Germline V gene sequence: CDR1 LGHNA, CDR2 YNFKEQ. Trimming cost V 2 bases and J 7 bases, with 11 bases left between them. In DNA form, the CDR3 reads TGTGCCAGCAGCCAACCCTCCCGGGACGGGGAGCTGTTTTTT. This translates into CASSQPSRDGELFF.

This clonotype was picked up a small number of times. The genes are TRBV6-2 or TRBV6-3 and TRBJ2-2; D is possibly TRBD1 (5 bases). With 6 bases removed from V and 2 bases from J, the gap between germline ends came to 10 bases. The germline CDR1 and CDR2 sequences are MNHEY and SVGEGT. This CDR3 has 14 residues. The CDR3 DNA reads TGTGCCAGCAGCCGACAGTTTAACACCGGGGAGCTGTTTTTT. It yields the protein CASSRQFNTGELFF.

This clonotype was detected many times. The DNA for the CDR3 is TGTGCCAGCAGCTTTTCCGGGACAGGGGTCAACGAGCAGTACTTC. Its translation: CASSFSGTGVNEQYF. This chain connects TRBV7-2 to TRBJ2-7; 10 bases fit TRBD1. The germline gives CDR1 SGHTA, CDR2 FQGNSA. The CDR3 loop spans 15 amino acids. J was trimmed by 5 bases and V by 3 bases; bases with no gene match: 7.

This chain joins TRBV11-3 and TRBJ2-7, with D perhaps TRBD1 (6 bases). The CDR3 spans 13 residues. Trimming took off 5 bases at V and 6 bases at J, with 14 bases between the two ends. Germline V gene sequence: CDR1 SGHNT, CDR2 YENEEA. CDR3 sequence: CASSPTGRAEQYF. Written as DNA, the CDR3 is TGTGCCAGCAGCCCCACAGGGCGCGCCGAGCAGTACTTC.

There are many counts of this clonotype. The chain links TRBV3-1 to TRBJ1-1; D is unresolved. The CDR3 covers 15 residues. Germline CDR1 is LGHDT and CDR2 is YNNKEL (reference sequence). V lost 4 bases to trimming and J lost 0 bases, with 12 bases between them. The CDR3 DNA reads as TGTGCCAGCAGCCTACAGTGGGCGCTGAACACTGAAGCTTTCTTT. Amino acids: CASSLQWALNTEAFF.

There are many counts of this clonotype. V gene TRBV5-1 combines with J gene TRBJ1-4; the match to TRBD1 covers 7 bases. Germline V gives CDR1 SGHRS, CDR2 YFSETQ. This CDR3 contains 15 residues. Trimming at V came to 0 bases and at J to 5 bases, leaving 4 bases not matched to a gene. CDR3 bases: TGCGCCAGCAGCTTGGCGGCAGGGGGGAATGAAAAACTGTTTTTT. Translated, it gives CASSLAAGGNEKLFF.

The chain uses TRBV13 and TRBJ2-1, with TRBD2 identical over 7 bases. This CDR3 is built from 14 residues. Germline CDR1 PRHDT, CDR2 FYEKMQ (reference sequence). V was clipped by 7 bases and J by 3 bases; unmatched bases: 6. The CDR3 loop reads CASNSASGYNEQFF. The CDR3 region has the DNA TGTGCCAGCAACTCGGCTAGCGGCTACAATGAGCAGTTCTTC.

The CDR3 DNA reads as TGTGCCAGCAGCCCTCGCCCTGACACCGGGGAGCTGTTTTTT. It codes for CASSPRPDTGELFF. The chain recombines TRBV7-8 with TRBJ2-2; D gene unclear. This CDR3 region has 14 residues. V was pared by 5 bases and J by 3 bases, with 10 bases between. From germline, CDR1 is SGHVS and CDR2 FQNEAQ. The complete variable domain, with remaining parts taken from reference TRBV7-8 and TRBJ2-2, reads GAGVSQSPRYKVAKRGQDVALRCDPISGHVSLFWYQQALGQGPEFLTYFQNEAQLDKSGLPSDRFFAERPEGSVSTLKIQRTQQEDSAVYLCASSPRPDTGELFFGEGSRLTVL.

This clonotype was counted ten times or more. The V call is TRBV29-1, the J call TRBJ2-2, with D possibly matching TRBD1 (5 bases). The CDR3 contains 11 residues. Trimming left V 7 bases short and J 6 bases short, with 9 bases between. Germline CDR1 reads SQVTM; CDR2 reads ANQGSEA. In nucleotides, the CDR3 is TGCAGCGCTGGACAATCCGGGGAGCTGTTTTTT. It yields the protein CSAGQSGELFF.

This clonotype was picked up many times. The V gene is TRBV28, the J gene TRBJ1-2; the D gene is possibly TRBD1 (6 bases). With 11 bases removed from V and 1 base from J, the gap between germline ends came to 8 bases. Germline V lookup: CDR1 MDHEN, CDR2 SYDVKM. This CDR3 contains 11 residues. CDR3 DNA sequence: TGTGCCTGGGGGCGTAACTATGGCTACACCTTC. Its translation is CAWGRNYGYTF.

V usage is TRBV20-1 and J usage is TRBJ1-6; D gene unclear. This CDR3 is 13 amino acids long. Trimming pared 6 bases from V and 6 bases from J, leaving 12 bases between. The germline V gene encodes CDR1 DFQATT and CDR2 SNEGSKA (reference sequence). The DNA for the CDR3 is TGCAGTGCCAGGCGGGCCGCTAATTCACCCCTCCACTTT. It specifies CSARRAANSPLHF.

This chain connects TRBV15 to TRBJ2-5; D call uncertain. The V and J ends lost 0 bases and 5 bases respectively, with 13 bases between them. The CDR3 loop spans 15 amino acids. The germline V gene has CDR1 LNHNV and CDR2 YYDKDF (reference sequence). CDR3 in DNA: TGTGCCACCAGCAGAGATCGACAAATGGGGGAGACCCAGTACTTC. This sequence encodes CATSRDRQMGETQYF.

The rearrangement joins TRBV7-2 to TRBJ1-3; a weak D match, TRBD1 (5 bases). This CDR3 spans 12 amino acids. Germline-derived CDR1 and CDR2 are SGHTA and FQGNSA. Trimming cost V 2 bases and J 10 bases, with 9 bases left between them. Here the CDR3 DNA reads TGTGCCAGCAGCTTAAATGCAGGGACCATATATTTT. This gives the protein CASSLNAGTIYF. The variable domain in full, completed from reference TRBV7-2 and TRBJ1-3, reads GAGVSQSPSNKVTEKGKDVELRCDPISGHTALYWYRQSLGQGLEFLIYFQGNSAPDKSGLPSDRFSAERTGGSVSTLTIQRTQQEDSAVYLCASSLNAGTIYFGEGSWLTVV.

This clonotype was seen a few times. The chain uses TRBV27 and TRBJ2-1; 7 bases agree with TRBD1. With 0 bases clipped from V and 7 bases from J, the junction kept 6 bases outside the gene matches. CDR3 size: 15 residues. Germline-derived CDR1 and CDR2 are MNHEY and SMNVEV (reference sequence). CDR3 in DNA: TGTGCCAGCAGTTTATCGCCTGGGACAGCTAATGAGCAGTTCTTC. Its translation is CASSLSPGTANEQFF.

This clonotype was picked up many times. The V gene is TRBV4-1, the J gene TRBJ1-3; D not certain. V lost 1 base to trimming and J lost 0 bases, with 10 bases between them. Germline-derived CDR1 and CDR2 are MGHRA and YSYEKL. The CDR3 extends over 16 amino acids. For the CDR3, the DNA is TGCGCCAGCAGCCAAGTAGTAACGGGCTCTGGAAACACCATATATTTT. The encoded protein is CASSQVVTGSGNTIYF.

Many counts were recorded for this clonotype. As DNA, the CDR3 is TGTGCCAGCAGTGTAGGGAGCTCTGGAAACACCATATATTTT. Translated, it gives CASSVGSSGNTIYF. The V and J genes are TRBV2 and TRBJ1-3; D remains unclear. The CDR3 has 14 residues. Trimming shortened V by 4 bases and J by 0 bases, and 7 bases separated the two germline ends. The germline CDR1 and CDR2 sequences are SNHLY and FYNNEI.

This clonotype turned up a few times. The gene calls are TRBV28 and TRBJ1-6; no clear D gene. V was shortened by 6 bases and J by 2 bases, with 8 bases between the two germline ends. Germline-derived CDR1 and CDR2 are MDHEN and SYDVKM. This CDR3 is 14 amino acids long. The DNA of the CDR3 is TGTGCCAGCAGGCCCGACCCCTATAATTCACCCCTCCACTTT. Its protein product is CASRPDPYNSPLHF.

This clonotype showed up many times. The DNA for the CDR3 is TGTGCCAGCAGTGAGGGGGGGAAAGGCCTCACTGAAGCTTTCTTT. Translating it yields CASSEGGKGLTEAFF. The genes are TRBV25-1 and TRBJ1-1; possible D gene TRBD1, 5 bases. V lost 3 bases, J lost 4 bases, and 15 bases lay in between. In germline, CDR1 is MGHDK, CDR2 SYGVNS. The CDR3 is 15 residues long.

This clonotype has a count of ten or more. This chain joins TRBV5-1 and TRBJ2-7, with unresolved D. Germline CDR1 reads SGHRS; CDR2 reads YFSETQ. V lost 3 bases, J lost 4 bases, and 11 bases lay in between. The CDR3 spans 13 residues. CDR3 amino acids: CASSSADSYEQYF. CDR3 coding DNA: TGCGCCAGCAGCTCGGCAGACTCGTACGAGCAGTACTTC.

There are many counts of this clonotype. The rearrangement joins TRBV20-1 to TRBJ2-3, with D possibly matching TRBD2 (6 bases). Germline assignment: CDR1 DFQATT and CDR2 SNEGSKA (reference sequence). V shed 6 bases and J shed 2 bases, with 18 bases lying between them. The CDR3 covers 15 residues. CDR3 in amino acids: CSAQNVERATDTQYF. The CDR3 DNA sequence: TGCAGTGCCCAGAACGTGGAGCGGGCCACAGATACGCAGTATTTT.

This clonotype was picked up a small number of times. The V gene is TRBV19, the J gene TRBJ1-1, with D possibly TRBD1 on 5 matching bases. The CDR3 sequence is 11 residues long. Germline V gene data show CDR1 as LNHDA and CDR2 as SQIVND (reference sequence). Trimming left V 6 bases short and J 10 bases short, with 12 bases between. CDR3 DNA: TGTGCCAGTAGCTTACAGGATGCAGCTTTCTTT. It encodes CASSLQDAAFF.

This clonotype occurred a few times. V gene TRBV27 combines with J gene TRBJ2-1, with D perhaps matching TRBD2 (5 bases). The V gene's germline CDR1 is MNHEY and CDR2 SMNVEV (reference sequence). V was shortened by 5 bases and J by 9 bases, with 17 bases between the two germline ends. CDR3 length equals 14 residues. The CDR3: CASSPARGRGEQFF. Here the CDR3 DNA reads TGTGCCAGCAGTCCTGCCCGGGGTCGGGGTGAGCAGTTCTTC.

The sample holds a few counts of this clonotype. The chain carries TRBV12-3 or TRBV12-4 and TRBJ2-2; the D gene is possibly TRBD1 (5 bases). The CDR3 loop spans 14 amino acids. V lost 4 bases to trimming and J lost 7 bases, with 13 bases between them. In DNA form, the CDR3 reads TGTGCCAGCAGTTGGAGACAGCAAGGCGGGGAGCTGTTTTTT. Translating it yields CASSWRQQGGELFF.

Many counts were recorded for this clonotype. The rearrangement uses TRBV7-7 and TRBJ2-1; 9 bases map to TRBD1. Germline V lookup: CDR1 SSHAT, CDR2 FNYEAQ (reference sequence). This CDR3 spans 14 amino acids. This CDR3 is CASLLGQGYNEQFF. In DNA, the CDR3 is TGTGCTAGCCTCCTGGGACAGGGTTACAATGAGCAGTTCTTC.

This clonotype was seen more than once but under ten times. V usage is TRBV7-2 and J usage is TRBJ2-5, with TRBD2 matching over 9 bases. Per germline, CDR1 SGHTA and CDR2 FQGNSA. The CDR3 runs 14 residues. The V gene end was trimmed by 6 bases and the J gene end by 2 bases; junction bases not matched to a gene: 4. This chain's CDR3 is CASRPLAGQETQYF. The CDR3 DNA reads TGTGCCAGCAGGCCTCTAGCGGGGCAAGAGACCCAGTACTTC.